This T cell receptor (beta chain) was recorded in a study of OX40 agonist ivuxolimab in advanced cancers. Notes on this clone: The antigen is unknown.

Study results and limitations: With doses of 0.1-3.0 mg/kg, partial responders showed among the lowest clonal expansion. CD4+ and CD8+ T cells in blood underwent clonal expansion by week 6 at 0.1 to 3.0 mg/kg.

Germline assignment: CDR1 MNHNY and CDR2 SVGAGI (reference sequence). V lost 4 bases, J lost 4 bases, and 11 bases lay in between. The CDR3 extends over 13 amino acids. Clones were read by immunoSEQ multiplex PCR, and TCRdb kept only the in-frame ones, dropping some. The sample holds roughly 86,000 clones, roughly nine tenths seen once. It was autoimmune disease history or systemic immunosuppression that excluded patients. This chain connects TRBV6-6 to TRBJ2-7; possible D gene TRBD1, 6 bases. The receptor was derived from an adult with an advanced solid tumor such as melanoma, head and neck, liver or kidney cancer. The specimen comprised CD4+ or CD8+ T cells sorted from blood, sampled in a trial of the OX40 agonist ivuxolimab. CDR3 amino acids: CASSWSGVYEQYF. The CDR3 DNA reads TGTGCCAGCAGTTGGTCAGGGGTATACGAGCAGTACTTC.